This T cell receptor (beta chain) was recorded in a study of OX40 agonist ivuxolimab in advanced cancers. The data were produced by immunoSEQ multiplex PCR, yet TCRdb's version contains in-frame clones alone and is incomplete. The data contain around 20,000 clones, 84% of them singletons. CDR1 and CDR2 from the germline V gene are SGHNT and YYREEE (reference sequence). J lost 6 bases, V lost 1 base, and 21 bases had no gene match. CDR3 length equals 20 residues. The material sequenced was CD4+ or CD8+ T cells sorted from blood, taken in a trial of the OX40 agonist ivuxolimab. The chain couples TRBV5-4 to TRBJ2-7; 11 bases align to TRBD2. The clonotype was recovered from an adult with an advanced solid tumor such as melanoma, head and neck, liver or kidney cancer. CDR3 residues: CASSLKRGLAERAPISEQYF. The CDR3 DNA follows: TGTGCCAGCAGCTTGAAACGGGGACTAGCGGAAAGGGCCCCTATAAGCGAGCAGTACTTC. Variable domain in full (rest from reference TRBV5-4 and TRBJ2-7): ETGVTQSPTHLIKTRGQQVTLRCSSQSGHNTVSWYQQALGQGPQFIFQYYREEENGRGNFPPRFSGLQFPNYSSELNVNALELDDSALYLCASSLKRGLAERAPISEQYFGPGTRLTVT.